This is a list of T cell receptor beta chains from one sample in a study of cytomegalovirus exposure and HLA in healthy donors. Some clones are missing from TCRdb's copy, which holds only in-frame ones; the method was immunoSEQ multiplex PCR. In the table there are about 220,000 clones, about 93% of which are singletons. The sample consisted of PBMCs. All receptors come from a woman younger than 30 in good health and CMV-seronegative. Both conserved end residues are part of each CDR3. The D gene is left open where the match is weak. Size values are once, few and many counts, or a class for expanded clones, and some rows have none.

TGTGCCAGCAGTGAAGTGGGACGGGGGGTCGAGACCCAGTACTTC	CASSEVGRGVETQYF	TRBD2	-	TRBV2	TRBJ2-5
TGTGCCAGCAGCCCTGGACAGGGGGTAGTAGCTTTCTTT	CASSPGQGVVAFF	TRBD1	-	TRBV11-2	TRBJ1-1
TGTGCCAGCAGCCAAGCCCCGGGACAGTCCTACGAGCAGTACTTC	CASSQAPGQSYEQYF	TRBD1	-	TRBV4-2	TRBJ2-7
TGCGCCAGCAGCTTGATGGGCCCGGGAGCCAATGAGCAGTTCTTC	CASSLMGPGANEQFF	-	-	TRBV5-1	TRBJ2-1
TGTGCCAGCAGTGTTGGACAGGGAAAGATATATGGCTACACCTTC	CASSVGQGKIYGYTF	TRBD1	-	TRBV2	TRBJ1-2
TGTGCCAGCAGCCCGACAGGACAACGGGGGAACACTGAAGCTTTCTTT	CASSPTGQRGNTEAFF	-	-	TRBV11-2	TRBJ1-1
TGTGCCAGCAGCCCAGGTGGACAGGGGACTGAAGCTTTCTTT	CASSPGGQGTEAFF	TRBD1	-	TRBV9	TRBJ1-1
TGTGCCAGCAGCTCTTCAGGACTAGCGGGAGGCCCATCCTACGAGCAGTACTTC	CASSSSGLAGGPSYEQYF	TRBD2	-	TRBV13	TRBJ2-7
TGTGCCAGCGGAGCGGGCTCCCTCTACGAGCAGTACTTC	CASGAGSLYEQYF	-	-	TRBV28	TRBJ2-7
TGTGCCAGCAGCTCACCGGGACTAGCTGGCAATGAGCAGTTCTTC	CASSSPGLAGNEQFF	TRBD2	-	TRBV7-8	TRBJ2-1
TGTGCCAGTAGTATGGAGCCGAGCCATTATAGCAATCAGCCCCAGCATTTT	CASSMEPSHYSNQPQHF	-	-	TRBV19	TRBJ1-5
TGTGCCAGCTCTATCGACAGGCGCAAACAGTACTTC	CASSIDRRKQYF	-	-	TRBV6-5	TRBJ2-5
TGCGCCAGCAGTGAAATCGGTCGCGGGGCCACCGGGGAGCTGTTTTTT	CASSEIGRGATGELFF	-	-	TRBV10-1	TRBJ2-2
TGTGCCAGCATCCAGACAGGGAACTACGAGCAGTACTTC	CASIQTGNYEQYF	TRBD1	-	TRBV28	TRBJ2-7
TGTGCCAGCAGCTCACATTTTGAAGGGACTACGACCCAGTACTTC	CASSSHFEGTTTQYF	TRBD2	-	TRBV11-2	TRBJ2-5
TGCGCCAGCAGCCCTCTTGGTTTGCGGGCTAGCGGGAGGAACACCGGGGAGCTGTTTTTT	CASSPLGLRASGRNTGELFF	TRBD2	-	TRBV4-1	TRBJ2-2
TGTGCCAGCAGCCGACAACAGGGGGCGCGGGGTGAAAAACTGTTTTTT	CASSRQQGARGEKLFF	TRBD1	-	TRBV9	TRBJ1-4
TGTGCCAGCAGCCTGACAGGGAAGAATGAAAAACTGTTTTTT	CASSLTGKNEKLFF	TRBD1	-	TRBV6-6	TRBJ1-4
TGCGCCAGCAGCTTGGTTCTAGCGGGAGGTGACAATGAGCAGTTCTTC	CASSLVLAGGDNEQFF	TRBD2	-	TRBV5-1	TRBJ2-1
TGTGCCAGCAGTGGGGGGTACAGGGCACGGCTCTCGGCTTTCTTT	CASSGGYRARLSAFF	-	-	TRBV6-4	TRBJ1-1
TGCAGCGTGTCCCTTAGGGGTACCGGGGAGCTGTTTTTT	CSVSLRGTGELFF	-	-	TRBV29-1	TRBJ2-2
TGTGCCAGCCGTGATACCAGTGTTGAGACCCAGTACTTC	CASRDTSVETQYF	-	-	TRBV2	TRBJ2-5
TGTGCCAGCAGTTTAACAGGGGGCGCAGAGAATGGCTACACCTTC	CASSLTGGAENGYTF	TRBD1	-	TRBV6-5	TRBJ1-2
TGTGCCAGCAGCTTCGGGACAGGGGAGGAAGCTTTCTTT	CASSFGTGEEAFF	TRBD1	-	TRBV7-2	TRBJ1-1
TGTGCCAGCAGTGTGGAGGGGTGGGATGGCTACACCTTC	CASSVEGWDGYTF	-	-	TRBV2	TRBJ1-2
TGCGCCAGCAGCTTGGTTTCAGCGGGAGGCTACAATGAGCAGTTCTTC	CASSLVSAGGYNEQFF	TRBD2	-	TRBV5-1	TRBJ2-1
TGTGCCAGCACCAGAGCTGGTAGGGGAGGTGAGCAGTTCTTC	CASTRAGRGGEQFF	-	-	TRBV2	TRBJ2-1
TGTGCCAGCAGTGAATTGAGGGGAGGGGTCGAGCAGTACTTC	CASSELRGGVEQYF	TRBD2	few	TRBV25-1	TRBJ2-7
TGTGCCAGCAGTACCCCCTTGGACTCCGGGGAGCTGTTTTTT	CASSTPLDSGELFF	-	once	TRBV28	TRBJ2-2
TGTGCCAGCAGCTTCCGACTAGCGGGAGTAGGAAACATTCAGTACTTC	CASSFRLAGVGNIQYF	TRBD2	once	TRBV7-2	TRBJ2-4
TGTGCCAGCAGCCCCTGGGCTAGCGGGAGTTCCGGGGAGCTGTTTTTT	CASSPWASGSSGELFF	TRBD2	-	TRBV28	TRBJ2-2
TGTGCCAGTAGTATCGGGGGGCCTGTGGATCAGCCCCAGCATTTT	CASSIGGPVDQPQHF	-	-	TRBV19	TRBJ1-5
TGTGCCATCAAGGACAGCAACTATGGCTACACCTTC	CAIKDSNYGYTF	-	few	TRBV10-3	TRBJ1-2
TGTGCCAGCTCACCCTTCTCCGGGACAGGGGGAACGCCAAGCTCCTACGAGCAGTACTTC	CASSPFSGTGGTPSSYEQYF	TRBD1	-	TRBV18	TRBJ2-7
TGTGCCAGCGGTCGGGACAGGAGTTCAGAGACCCAGTACTTC	CASGRDRSSETQYF	TRBD1	-	TRBV2	TRBJ2-5
TGTGCCAGCAGTCCTAGGACAGGGGGGACTGAAGCTTTCTTT	CASSPRTGGTEAFF	TRBD1	-	TRBV6-1	TRBJ1-1
TGTGCCAGCAGTTACTCGAGGAGGGCTGTGAACACTGAAGCTTTCTTT	CASSYSRRAVNTEAFF	-	-	TRBV6-5	TRBJ1-1
TGTGCCAGCAGTTATTATCTTGAGGTAAAGAATCAGCCCCAGCATTTT	CASSYYLEVKNQPQHF	-	once	TRBV6-6	TRBJ1-5
TGTGCCAGCTCACCCCGGGCACAGGGGACTGAAGCTTTCTTT	CASSPRAQGTEAFF	TRBD1	few	TRBV18	TRBJ1-1
TGTGCCAGCAGTGAATACAGGGGTTATCAGCCCCAGCATTTT	CASSEYRGYQPQHF	TRBD1	-	TRBV6-1	TRBJ1-5
TGTGCCAGCAGTTGGACAGATTATAGCAATCAGCCCCAGCATTTT	CASSWTDYSNQPQHF	-	-	TRBV28	TRBJ1-5
TGCGCCAGCAGCTTGGGGCTAGCGGGAGACAAAGATACGCAGTATTTT	CASSLGLAGDKDTQYF	TRBD2	-	TRBV5-1	TRBJ2-3
TGTGCCAGCAGCAAGAGGGACAGGGGGCAAGAGACCCAGTACTTC	CASSKRDRGQETQYF	-	few	TRBV21-1	TRBJ2-5
TGCGCCAGCAGCTCGGGACTGACACCTAACTATGGCTACACCTTC	CASSSGLTPNYGYTF	-	-	TRBV5-1	TRBJ1-2
TGTGCCTGCAAGGCAGAAGGGGACACTGAAGCTTTCTTT	CACKAEGDTEAFF	-	-	TRBV30	TRBJ1-1
TGTGCCAGCAGCCAAGAAGGAGCGCTAGCGGGAGGCCGGACCGGGGAGCTGTTTTTT	CASSQEGALAGGRTGELFF	TRBD2	-	TRBV4-2	TRBJ2-2
TGTGCCAGCAGTGAAAGCGGACTAGCGGGAAAACCCCAATCCTACGAGCAGTACTTC	CASSESGLAGKPQSYEQYF	TRBD2	-	TRBV6-1	TRBJ2-7
TGCGCCAGCAGCTTGGGGGACAGCAGATCGAACACTGAAGCTTTCTTT	CASSLGDSRSNTEAFF	TRBD1	-	TRBV5-1	TRBJ1-1
TGTGCCAGCAGCTTAGATAGCGGGAGGGCCACTGAGCAGTTCTTC	CASSLDSGRATEQFF	TRBD2	-	TRBV11-3	TRBJ2-1
TGTGCCAGCAGTTTTCGCTCTAGCGGGAACCCCTACGAGCAGTACTTC	CASSFRSSGNPYEQYF	TRBD2	-	TRBV6-6	TRBJ2-7
TGTGCCAGCAGCTTAATCCGGCCAGGGGACGGGGCCAACGTCCTGACTTTC	CASSLIRPGDGANVLTF	-	-	TRBV7-8	TRBJ2-6
TGTGCCAGCACCTCGCCCAGCGGATACACAGATACGCAGTATTTT	CASTSPSGYTDTQYF	-	-	TRBV25-1	TRBJ2-3
TGCAGCGCCCGACAGGGTATGAACACTGAAGCTTTCTTT	CSARQGMNTEAFF	TRBD1	-	TRBV29-1	TRBJ1-1